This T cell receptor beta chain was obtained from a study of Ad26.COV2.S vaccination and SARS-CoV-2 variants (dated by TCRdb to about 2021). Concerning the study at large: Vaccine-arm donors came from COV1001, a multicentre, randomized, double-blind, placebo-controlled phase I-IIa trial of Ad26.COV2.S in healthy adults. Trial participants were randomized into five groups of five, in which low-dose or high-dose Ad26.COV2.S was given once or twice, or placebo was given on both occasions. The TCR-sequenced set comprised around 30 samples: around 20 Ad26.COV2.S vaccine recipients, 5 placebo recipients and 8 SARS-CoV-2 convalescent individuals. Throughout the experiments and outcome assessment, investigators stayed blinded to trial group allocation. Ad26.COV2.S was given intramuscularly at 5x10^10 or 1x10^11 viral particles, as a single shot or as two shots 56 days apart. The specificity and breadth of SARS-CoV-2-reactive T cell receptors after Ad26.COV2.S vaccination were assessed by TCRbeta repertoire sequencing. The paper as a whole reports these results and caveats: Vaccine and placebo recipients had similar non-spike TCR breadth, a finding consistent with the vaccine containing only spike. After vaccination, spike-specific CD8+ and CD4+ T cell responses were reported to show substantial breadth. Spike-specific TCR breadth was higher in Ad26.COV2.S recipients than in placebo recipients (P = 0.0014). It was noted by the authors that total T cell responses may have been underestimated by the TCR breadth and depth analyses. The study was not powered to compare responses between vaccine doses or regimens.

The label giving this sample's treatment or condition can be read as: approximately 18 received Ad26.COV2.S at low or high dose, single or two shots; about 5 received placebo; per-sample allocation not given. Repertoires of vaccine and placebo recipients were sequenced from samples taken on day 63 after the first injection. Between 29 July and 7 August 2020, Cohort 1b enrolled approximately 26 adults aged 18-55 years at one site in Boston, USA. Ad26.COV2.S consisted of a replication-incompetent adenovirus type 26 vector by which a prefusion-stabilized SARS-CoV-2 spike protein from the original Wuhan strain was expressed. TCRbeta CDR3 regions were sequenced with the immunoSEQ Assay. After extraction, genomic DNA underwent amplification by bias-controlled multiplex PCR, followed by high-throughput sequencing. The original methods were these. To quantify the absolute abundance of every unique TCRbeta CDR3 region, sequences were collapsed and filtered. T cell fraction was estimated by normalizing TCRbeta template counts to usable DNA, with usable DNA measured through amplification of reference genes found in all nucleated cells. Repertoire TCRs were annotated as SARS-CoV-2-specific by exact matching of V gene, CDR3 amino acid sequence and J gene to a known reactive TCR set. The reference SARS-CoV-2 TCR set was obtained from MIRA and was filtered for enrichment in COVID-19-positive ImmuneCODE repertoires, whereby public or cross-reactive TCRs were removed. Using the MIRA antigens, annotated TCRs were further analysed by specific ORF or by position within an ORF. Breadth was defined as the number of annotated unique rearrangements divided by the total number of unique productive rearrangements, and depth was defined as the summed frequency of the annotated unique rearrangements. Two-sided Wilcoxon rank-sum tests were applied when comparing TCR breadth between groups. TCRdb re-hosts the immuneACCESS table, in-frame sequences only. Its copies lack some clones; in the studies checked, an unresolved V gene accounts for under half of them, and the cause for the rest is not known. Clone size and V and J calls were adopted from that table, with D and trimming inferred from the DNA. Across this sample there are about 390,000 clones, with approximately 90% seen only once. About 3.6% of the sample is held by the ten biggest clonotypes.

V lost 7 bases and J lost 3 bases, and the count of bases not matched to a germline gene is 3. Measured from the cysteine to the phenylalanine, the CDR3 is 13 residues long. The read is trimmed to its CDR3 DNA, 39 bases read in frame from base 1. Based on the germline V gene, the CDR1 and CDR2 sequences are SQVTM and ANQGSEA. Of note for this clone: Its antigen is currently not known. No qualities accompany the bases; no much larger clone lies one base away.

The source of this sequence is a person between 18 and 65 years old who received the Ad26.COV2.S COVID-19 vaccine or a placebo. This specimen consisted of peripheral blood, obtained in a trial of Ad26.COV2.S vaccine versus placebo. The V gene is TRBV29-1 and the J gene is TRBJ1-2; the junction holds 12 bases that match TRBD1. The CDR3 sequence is CSAGTGGDYGYTF. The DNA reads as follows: TGCAGCGCCGGGACAGGGGGCGACTATGGCTACACCTTC.